This T cell receptor (beta chain) was identified during a study of T cell repertoires in cytomegalovirus infection. The overall study: Recently identified HLA-C-restricted CMV epitopes and well-studied HLA-B-restricted CMV epitopes were used by the study. Indications of both CMV infection and matching HLA type were provided by public TCR beta signatures. Study-level findings and limits: The study identified carriers of CMV plus the relevant HLA from cumulative public TCR beta family frequency. Ex vivo, HLA-C-restricted CMV-specific TCR beta clonotypes prevailed over the rest of the response.

This CDR3 is built from 15 residues. CDR1 and CDR2 from the germline V gene are MNHEY and SVGAGI. V was pared by 6 bases and J by 6 bases, with 4 bases of the junction left unmatched. TCRdb fed the reads into MiXCR, producing one record per CDR3 protein. This table holds hundreds of thousands of distinct CDR3 sequences, approximately 42% found once. Of note for this clonotype: Its matching antigen is unknown.

The clonotype was recovered from a human donor in good health (CMV status not recorded). Some clones in this sample may be carry-over from other donors' samples. Sequenced here: cultured PBMCs, sampled from culture after CMV antigen stimulation. The J gene is TRBJ2-2, the V gene TRBV6-5; TRBD2 agrees at 13 bases. Here the CDR3 reads CASSALAGGPGELFF. The CDR3 DNA reads as TGTGCCAGCAGCGCACTAGCGGGAGGGCCCGGGGAGCTGTTTTTT.